This T cell receptor beta chain was sequenced in a study of beta chain features in type 1 diabetes. Notes on the study in general: Type 1 diabetes patients showed fewer insertions and more deletions at VDJ junctions. An over-representation of cells with high TCR expression could result from cDNA sequencing.

The entirety of the isolated RNA underwent reverse transcription, so expressed TCRB transcripts were sequenced. The repertoire was sequenced with immunoSEQ multiplex PCR; TCRdb's copy has only in-frame clones and lacks some. This sample has hundreds of thousands of clones; roughly a sixth occur once, and the top ten carry 0.023%. CDR1 is MGHDK, CDR2 SYGVNS, per germline. The CDR3 has 15 residues. About this clone: Its matching antigen is unknown. At one boundary the junction diverges from the germline segment, which might be a read error.

Sequences were obtained from naive CD4+ T cells from blood. This TCR derives from a woman aged 18-29 years in good health. This chain uses TRBV25-1 with TRBJ2-1; 12 positions match TRBD2. The CDR3: CASSSGLAGTNGQFF. The CDR3, as DNA: TGTGCCAGCAGCTCCGGACTAGCGGGAACGAATGGGCAGTTCTTC.